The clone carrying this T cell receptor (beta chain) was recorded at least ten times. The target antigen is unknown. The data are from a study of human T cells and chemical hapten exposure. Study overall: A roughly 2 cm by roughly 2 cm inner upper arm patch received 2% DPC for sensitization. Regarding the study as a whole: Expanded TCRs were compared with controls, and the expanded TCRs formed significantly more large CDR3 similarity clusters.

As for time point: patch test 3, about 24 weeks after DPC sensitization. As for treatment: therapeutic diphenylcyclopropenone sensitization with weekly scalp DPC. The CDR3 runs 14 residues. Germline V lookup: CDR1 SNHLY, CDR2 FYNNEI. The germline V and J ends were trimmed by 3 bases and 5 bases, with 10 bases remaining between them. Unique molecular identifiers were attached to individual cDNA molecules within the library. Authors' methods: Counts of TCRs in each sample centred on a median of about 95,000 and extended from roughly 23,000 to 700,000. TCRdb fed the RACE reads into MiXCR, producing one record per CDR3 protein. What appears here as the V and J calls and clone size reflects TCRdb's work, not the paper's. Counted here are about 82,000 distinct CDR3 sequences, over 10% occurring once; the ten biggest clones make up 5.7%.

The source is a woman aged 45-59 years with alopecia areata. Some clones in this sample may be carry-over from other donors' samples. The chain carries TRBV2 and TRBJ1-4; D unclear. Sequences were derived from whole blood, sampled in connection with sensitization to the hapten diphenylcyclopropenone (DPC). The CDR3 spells CASSELSVNEKLFF. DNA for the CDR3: TGTGCCAGCAGTGAGCTGTCAGTGAATGAAAAACTGTTTTTT.